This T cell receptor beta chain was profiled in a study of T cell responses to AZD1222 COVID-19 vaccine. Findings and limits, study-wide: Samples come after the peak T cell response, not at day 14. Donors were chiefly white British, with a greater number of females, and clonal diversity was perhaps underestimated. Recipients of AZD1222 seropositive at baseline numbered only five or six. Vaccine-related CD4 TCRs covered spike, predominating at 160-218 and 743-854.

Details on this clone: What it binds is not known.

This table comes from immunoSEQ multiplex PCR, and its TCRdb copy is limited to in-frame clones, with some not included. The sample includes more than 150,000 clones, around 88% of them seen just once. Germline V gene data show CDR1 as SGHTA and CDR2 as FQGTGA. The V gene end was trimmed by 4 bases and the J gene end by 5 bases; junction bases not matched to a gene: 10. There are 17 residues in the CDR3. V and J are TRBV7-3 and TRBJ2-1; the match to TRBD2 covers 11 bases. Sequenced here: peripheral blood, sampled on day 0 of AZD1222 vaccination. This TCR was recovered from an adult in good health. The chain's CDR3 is CASSSTPPGLADNEQFF. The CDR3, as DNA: TGTGCCAGCAGCTCAACTCCCCCGGGACTAGCGGACAATGAGCAGTTCTTC.